The rows below give T cell receptor beta chains drawn from one sample of a study of tumor and adjacent non-tumor tissue in lung cancer. TCRdb independently ran MiXCR on the multiplex PCR reads; one entry per CDR3 protein. The data show 91,000 or so distinct CDR3 sequences, with roughly 70% seen just once and around 17% held by the top ten. Sequencing was carried out using lung tumor tissue. These receptors were obtained from a man aged 55 to 70 with non-small cell lung cancer. Both conserved end residues are part of each CDR3. D genes are given only for firm matches. Size tells how often a clone was seen (once, few, many) or the class of an expanded clone, and some rows leave it out.

clone size,V gene,J gene,D gene,CDR3 protein,CDR3 DNA
-,TRBV6-1,TRBJ2-5,TRBD2,CDSRLAGVETQYF,TGTGACAGCAGACTAGCGGGAGTTGAGACCCAGTATTTC
-,TRBV20-1,TRBJ2-3,-,CSAGLFSTYTQYF,TGCAGTGCCGGACTATTTAGCACATATACGCAGTATTTT
many,TRBV28,TRBJ1-1,TRBD1,CASSLAGTGNTEAFF,TGTGCCAGCAGCTTAGCCGGGACAGGGAACACTGAAGCTTTCTTT
-,TRBV6-2/TRBV6-3,TRBJ2-6,-,CANQGSGRAGANVLTF,TGTGCTAACCAGGGTTCCGGAAGGGCTGGGGCCAACGTCCTGACTTTC
-,TRBV5-4,TRBJ2-1,TRBD2,CANIPGYSGGRNEQFF,TGTGCCAACATCCCGGGGTACTCTGGCGGGAGGAATGAGCAGTTCTTC
-,TRBV5-1,TRBJ2-6,-,CASSKDDLAGTNVLTF,TGCGCCAGCAGCAAGGACGATCTCGCTGGGACCAACGTCCTGACTTTC
-,TRBV6-2/TRBV6-3,TRBJ1-2,-,CASSYSMGNCDYGYTF,TGTGCCAGCAGTTATTCGATGGGTAATTGTGATTATGGCTACACCTTC
-,TRBV30,TRBJ1-2,TRBD1,CARSGTGVPGGYTF,TGTGCCCGGAGCGGAACAGGGGTTCCTGGTGGCTACACCTTC
many,TRBV10-2,TRBJ1-3,-,CASEGSGNTIYF,TGCGCCAGCGAGGGATCTGGAAACACCATATATTTT
-,TRBV4-3,TRBJ2-7,-,CTSSQNQASRSYGQYF,TGCACCAGCAGCCAAAATCAGGCTAGCAGGAGTTACGGGCAGTACTTC
-,TRBV10-3,TRBJ2-3,TRBD2,CAISVDASGGSDTQYF,TGTGCCATCAGTGTTGATGCTAGCGGGGGGTCAGATACGCAGTATTTT
few,TRBV13,TRBJ2-6,-,CASSSEGGSEANVLTF,TGTGCCAGCAGCTCAGAGGGGGGGAGTGAGGCCAACGTCCTGACTTTC
-,TRBV12-3/TRBV12-4,TRBJ2-6,-,CANSPGTHVSGANVLTF,TGTGCCAACAGTCCTGGGACTCATGTCTCTGGGGCCAACGTCCTGACTTTC
few,TRBV12-3/TRBV12-4,TRBJ2-7,TRBD2,CAGSLREGPSYEQYF,TGTGCCGGCAGTTTAAGGGAGGGACCCTCCTACGAGCAGTACTTC
-,TRBV5-5,TRBJ2-2,-,CVGSLGGRMNTGELFF,TGTGTCGGCAGCTTGGGGGGAAGGATGAACACCGGGGAGCTGTTTTTT
once,TRBV12-3/TRBV12-4,TRBJ2-7,-,CVNSLGVGSYEQYF,TGTGTAAACAGTTTAGGTGTAGGAAGCTACGAGCAGTACTTC
-,TRBV11-2,TRBJ2-7,TRBD1,CASRLDQGAPYEQYF,TGTGCCAGCCGCTTAGATCAGGGGGCCCCCTACGAGCAGTACTTC
-,TRBV4-2,TRBJ2-4,-,CGSSQAQASGSLAKNIQYF,TGTGGCAGCAGCCAAGCGCAGGCTAGTGGATCGTTAGCCAAAAACATTCAATACTTC
-,TRBV11-2,TRBJ2-1,-,CASSLGGGGPDNDQFF,TGTGCCAGCAGCTTAGGAGGGGGAGGGCCGGACAATGATCAGTTCTTC
-,TRBV12-3/TRBV12-4,TRBJ2-6,TRBD1,CASSFTGANVLTF,TGTGCCAGCAGTTTCACAGGGGCCAACGTCCTAACTTTC
-,TRBV12-3/TRBV12-4,TRBJ2-2,-,CASSPLSGANTWELFF,TGTGCCAGCAGCCCCCTGAGCGGCGCGAACACCTGGGAGCTGTTTTTC
-,TRBV6-1,TRBJ1-5,-,CASDDRHPGDNQPQHF,TGTGCCAGCGACGATCGACACCCCGGGGACAATCAGCCCCAACATTTT
-,TRBV12-3/TRBV12-4,TRBJ2-3,-,CASRTTGKGIDTQYF,TGTGCCAGCAGGACCACAGGTAAGGGCATAGATACGCAGTATTTT
many,TRBV20-1,TRBJ2-7,TRBD1,CSANGDRESEQYF,TGCAGTGCGAACGGGGACAGGGAATCCGAGCAGTACTTC
-,TRBV2,TRBJ1-5,-,CASSVERYNQPQHF,TGTGCCAGCAGTGTAGAAAGGTACAATCAGCCCCAGCATTTT
-,TRBV5-6,TRBJ2-7,TRBD1,CTSSVRQGLKWYEQYF,TGTACCAGCAGCGTCAGACAGGGCCTTAAGTGGTACGAGCAGTACTTC
-,TRBV4-1,TRBJ1-5,-,CASSQDPGNNNQPQHF,TGCGCCAGCAGCCAAGATCCGGGTAATAACAATCAGCCCCAGCATTTT
-,TRBV6-2/TRBV6-3,TRBJ2-1,TRBD2,CARSIPIIAGDNEQFF,TGTGCCAGGAGTATCCCGATAATAGCGGGGGACAATGAGCAGTTCTTC
-,TRBV6-2/TRBV6-3,TRBJ2-7,-,CPSMAAGKNSYEQYF,TGTCCCAGCATGGCGGCAGGGAAAAACTCCTACGAGCAGTATTTC